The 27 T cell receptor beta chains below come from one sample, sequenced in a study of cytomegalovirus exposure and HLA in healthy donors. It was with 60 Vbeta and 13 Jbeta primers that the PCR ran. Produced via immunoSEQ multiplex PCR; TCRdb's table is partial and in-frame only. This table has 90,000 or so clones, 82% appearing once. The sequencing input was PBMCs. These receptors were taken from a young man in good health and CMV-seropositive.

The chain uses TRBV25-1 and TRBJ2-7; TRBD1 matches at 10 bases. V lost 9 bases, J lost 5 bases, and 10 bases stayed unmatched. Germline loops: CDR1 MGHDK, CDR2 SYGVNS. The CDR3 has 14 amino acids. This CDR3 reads CASRPGQGTDEQYF. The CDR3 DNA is TGTGCCAGTAGACCGGGACAGGGGACCGACGAGCAGTACTTC.

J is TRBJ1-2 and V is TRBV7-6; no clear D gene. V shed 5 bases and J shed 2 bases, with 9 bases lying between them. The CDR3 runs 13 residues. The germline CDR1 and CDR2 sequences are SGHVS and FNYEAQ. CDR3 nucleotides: TGTGCCAGCAGCCCGCCGGGAAACTATGGCTACACCTTC. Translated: CASSPPGNYGYTF.

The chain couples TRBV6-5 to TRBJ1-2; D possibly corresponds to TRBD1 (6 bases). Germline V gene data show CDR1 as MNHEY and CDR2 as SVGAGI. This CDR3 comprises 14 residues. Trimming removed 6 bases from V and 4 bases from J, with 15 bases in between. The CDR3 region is CASRTTGQTYGYTF. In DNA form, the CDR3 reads TGTGCCAGCAGAACGACAGGCCAAACCTATGGCTACACCTTC.

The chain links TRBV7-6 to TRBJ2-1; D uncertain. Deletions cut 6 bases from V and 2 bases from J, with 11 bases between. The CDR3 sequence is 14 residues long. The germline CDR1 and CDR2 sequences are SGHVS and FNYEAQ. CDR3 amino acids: CASSPSYAYNEQFF. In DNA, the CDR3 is TGTGCCAGCAGTCCGAGTTACGCCTACAATGAGCAGTTCTTC.

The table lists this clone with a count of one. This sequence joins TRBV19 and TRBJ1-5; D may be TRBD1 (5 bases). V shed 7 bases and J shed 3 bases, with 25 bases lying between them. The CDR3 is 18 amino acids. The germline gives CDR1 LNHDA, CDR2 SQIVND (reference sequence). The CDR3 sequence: CASTSGGGRGLLNQPQHF. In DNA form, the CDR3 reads TGTGCCAGTACCTCAGGAGGAGGTCGGGGACTCCTCAATCAGCCCCAGCATTTT. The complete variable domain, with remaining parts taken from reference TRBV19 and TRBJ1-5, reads DGGITQSPKYLFRKEGQNVTLSCEQNLNHDAMYWYRQDPGQGLRLIYYSQIVNDFQKGDIAEGYSVSREKKESFPLTVTSAQKNPTAFYLCASTSGGGRGLLNQPQHFGDGTRLSIL.

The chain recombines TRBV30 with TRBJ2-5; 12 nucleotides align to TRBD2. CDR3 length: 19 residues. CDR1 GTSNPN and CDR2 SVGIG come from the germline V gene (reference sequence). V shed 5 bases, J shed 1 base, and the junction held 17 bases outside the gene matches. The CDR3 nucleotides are TGTGCCTGGTCCGCGGGGTTGCTAGCGGGAGGGGGTTCCCAAGAGACCCAGTACTTC. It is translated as CAWSAGLLAGGGSQETQYF.

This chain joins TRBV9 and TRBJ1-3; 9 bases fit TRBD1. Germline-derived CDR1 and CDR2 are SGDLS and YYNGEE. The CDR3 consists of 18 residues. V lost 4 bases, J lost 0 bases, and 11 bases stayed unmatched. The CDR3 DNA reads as TGTGCCAGCAGCTCGAGCCGGGACAGGGCATTCTCTGGAAACACCATATATTTT. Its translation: CASSSSRDRAFSGNTIYF.

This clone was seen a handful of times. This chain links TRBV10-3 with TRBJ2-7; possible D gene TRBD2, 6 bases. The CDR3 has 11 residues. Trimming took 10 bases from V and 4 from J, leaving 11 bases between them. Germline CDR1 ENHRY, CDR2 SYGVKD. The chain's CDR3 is CATGESYEQYF. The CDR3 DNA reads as TGTGCCACGGGAGAGTCTTACGAGCAGTACTTC.

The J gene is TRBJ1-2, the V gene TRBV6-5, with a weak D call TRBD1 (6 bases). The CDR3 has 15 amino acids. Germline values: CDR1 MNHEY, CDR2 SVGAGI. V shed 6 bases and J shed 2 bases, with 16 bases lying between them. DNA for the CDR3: TGTGCCAGCAGCCTACACCGAGGGGGAAACTATGGCTACACCTTC. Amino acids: CASSLHRGGNYGYTF.

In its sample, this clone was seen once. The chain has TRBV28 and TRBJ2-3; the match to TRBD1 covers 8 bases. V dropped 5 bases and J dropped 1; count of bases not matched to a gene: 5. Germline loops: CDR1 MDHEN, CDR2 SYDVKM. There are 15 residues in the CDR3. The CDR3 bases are TGTGCCAGCAGTCCAACGACAGGGGGCACAGATACGCAGTATTTT. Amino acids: CASSPTTGGTDTQYF.

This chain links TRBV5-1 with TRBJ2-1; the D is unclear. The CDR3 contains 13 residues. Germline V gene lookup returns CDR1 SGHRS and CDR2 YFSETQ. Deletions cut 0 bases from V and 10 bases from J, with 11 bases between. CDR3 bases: TGCGCCAGCAGCTTGGTACAGAGAGACGAGCAGTTCTTC. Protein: CASSLVQRDEQFF.

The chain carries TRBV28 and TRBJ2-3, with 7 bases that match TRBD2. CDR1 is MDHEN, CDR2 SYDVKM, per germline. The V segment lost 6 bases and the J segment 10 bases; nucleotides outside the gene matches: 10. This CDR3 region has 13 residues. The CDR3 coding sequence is TGTGCCAGCAGAGGCGGCGGGAGTAAAGCGCAGTATTTT. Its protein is CASRGGGSKAQYF.

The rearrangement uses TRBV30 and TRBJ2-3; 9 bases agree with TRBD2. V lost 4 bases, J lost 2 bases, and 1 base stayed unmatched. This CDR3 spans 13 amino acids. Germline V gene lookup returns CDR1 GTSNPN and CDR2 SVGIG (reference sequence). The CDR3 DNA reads TGTGCCTGGACTAGCGGGAACACAGATACGCAGTATTTT. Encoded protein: CAWTSGNTDTQYF.

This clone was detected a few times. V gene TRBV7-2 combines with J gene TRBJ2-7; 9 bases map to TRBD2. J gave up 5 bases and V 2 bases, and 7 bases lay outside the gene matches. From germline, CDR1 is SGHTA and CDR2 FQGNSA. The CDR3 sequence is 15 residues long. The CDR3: CASSLLAGVSHEQYF. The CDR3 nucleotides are TGTGCCAGCAGCTTATTAGCGGGAGTGTCCCACGAGCAGTACTTC.

Here the CDR3 reads CASSEHNSYEQYF. DNA for the CDR3: TGCGCCAGCAGTGAGCACAACTCCTACGAGCAGTACTTC. The chain employs TRBV10-2 and TRBJ2-7; unclear D gene. CDR1 and CDR2 (germline): WSHSY, SAAADI. Trimming removed 2 bases from V and 0 bases from J, with 5 bases in between. This CDR3 spans 13 amino acids.

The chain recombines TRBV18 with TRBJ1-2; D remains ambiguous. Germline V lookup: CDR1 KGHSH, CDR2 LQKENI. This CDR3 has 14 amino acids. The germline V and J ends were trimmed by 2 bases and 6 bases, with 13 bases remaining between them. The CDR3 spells CASSPYGEKDGYTF. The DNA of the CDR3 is TGTGCCAGCTCACCATACGGGGAAAAAGATGGCTACACCTTC.

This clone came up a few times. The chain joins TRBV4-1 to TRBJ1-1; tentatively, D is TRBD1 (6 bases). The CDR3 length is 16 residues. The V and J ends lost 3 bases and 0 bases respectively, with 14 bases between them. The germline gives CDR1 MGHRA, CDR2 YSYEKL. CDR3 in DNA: TGCGCCAGCAGCCATGACTGGGACAACATGAACACTGAAGCTTTCTTT. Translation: CASSHDWDNMNTEAFF.

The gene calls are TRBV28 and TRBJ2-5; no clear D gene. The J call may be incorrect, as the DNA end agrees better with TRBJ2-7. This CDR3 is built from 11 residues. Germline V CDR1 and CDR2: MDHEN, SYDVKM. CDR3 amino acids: CASSVRYEQYF. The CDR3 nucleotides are TGTGCCAGCAGCGTACGGTACGAGCAGTACTTC.

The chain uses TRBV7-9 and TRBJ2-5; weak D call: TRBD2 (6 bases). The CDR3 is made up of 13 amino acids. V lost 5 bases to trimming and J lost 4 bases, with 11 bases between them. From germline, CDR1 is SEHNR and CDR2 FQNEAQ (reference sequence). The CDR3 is CASSPEGGETQYF. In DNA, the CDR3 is TGTGCCAGCAGCCCGGAGGGCGGAGAGACCCAGTACTTC.

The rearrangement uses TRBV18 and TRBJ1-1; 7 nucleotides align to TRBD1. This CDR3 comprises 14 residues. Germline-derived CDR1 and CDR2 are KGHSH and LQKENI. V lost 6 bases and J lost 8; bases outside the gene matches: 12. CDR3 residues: CASSPGQVGSEAFF. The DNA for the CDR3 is TGTGCCAGCTCCCCAGGACAGGTGGGGTCGGAAGCTTTCTTT.

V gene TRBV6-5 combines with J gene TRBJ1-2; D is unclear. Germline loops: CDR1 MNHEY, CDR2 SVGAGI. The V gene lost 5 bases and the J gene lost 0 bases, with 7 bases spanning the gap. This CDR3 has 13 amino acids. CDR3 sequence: CASSERANYGYTF. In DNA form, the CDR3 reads TGTGCCAGCAGTGAAAGAGCTAACTATGGCTACACCTTC.

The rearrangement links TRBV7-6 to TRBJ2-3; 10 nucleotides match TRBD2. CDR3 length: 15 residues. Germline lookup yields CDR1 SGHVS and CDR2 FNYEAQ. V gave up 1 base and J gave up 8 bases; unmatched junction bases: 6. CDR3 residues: CASSLGSGRAGTQYF. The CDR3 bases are TGTGCCAGCAGCTTAGGAAGCGGGAGGGCCGGTACGCAGTATTTT.

CDR3 nucleotides: TGTGCCAGCTCCCATATTTCCGGCAAAAACATTCAGTACTTC. It codes for CASSHISGKNIQYF. This sequence joins TRBV28 and TRBJ2-4; D is undetermined. Trimming took 8 bases from V and 3 from J, leaving 14 bases between them. This CDR3 is 14 amino acids long. Germline CDR1 and CDR2: MDHEN and SYDVKM.

CDR3: CASSPQVSKDQPQHF. The CDR3 DNA follows: TGTGCCAGCTCACCACAGGTTAGCAAGGATCAGCCCCAGCATTTT. The rearrangement uses TRBV18 and TRBJ1-5; D remains unclear. The CDR3 runs 15 residues. Germline CDR1 is KGHSH and CDR2 is LQKENI. V was trimmed by 1 base and J by 5 bases, leaving 12 bases between them.

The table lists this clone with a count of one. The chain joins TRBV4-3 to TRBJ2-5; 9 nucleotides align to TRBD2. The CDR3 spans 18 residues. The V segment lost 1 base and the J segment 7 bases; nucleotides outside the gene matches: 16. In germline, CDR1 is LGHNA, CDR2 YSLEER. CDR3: CASSQVAPQSGAGGTQYF. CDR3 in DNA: TGCGCCAGCAGCCAAGTTGCTCCCCAATCGGGAGCGGGAGGGACCCAGTACTTC.

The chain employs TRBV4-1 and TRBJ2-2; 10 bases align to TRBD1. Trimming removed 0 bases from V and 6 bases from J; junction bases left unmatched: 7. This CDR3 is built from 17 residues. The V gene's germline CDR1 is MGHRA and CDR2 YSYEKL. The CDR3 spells CASSQDRTGGISGELFF. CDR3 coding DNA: TGCGCCAGCAGCCAAGACAGGACAGGGGGTATCTCCGGGGAGCTGTTTTTT.

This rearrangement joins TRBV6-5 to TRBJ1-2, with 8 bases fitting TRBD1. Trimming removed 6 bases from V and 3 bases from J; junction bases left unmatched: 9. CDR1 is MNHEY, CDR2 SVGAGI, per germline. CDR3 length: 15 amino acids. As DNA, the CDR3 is TGTGCCAGCAGGCTAGACGACAGGGGACACTATGGCTACACCTTC. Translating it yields CASRLDDRGHYGYTF.